This T cell receptor beta chain was sequenced in a study of cytomegalovirus exposure and HLA in healthy donors. For the study at large: Around 80 million unique TCRs from HLA-typed donors were held in an early data release.

13 Jbeta primers and 60 Vbeta primers were used for the PCR. Generated by immunoSEQ multiplex PCR, the TCRdb table keeps only in-frame clones and is missing some. The sample contains about 180,000 clones, around 80% of which appear only once. Germline assignment: CDR1 MNHEY and CDR2 SVGAGI. Trimming took 2 bases from V and 1 from J; bases not matched to a gene: 4. The CDR3 has 15 amino acids. This TCR came from a man between 35 and 55 years old in good health and CMV-seronegative. This chain links TRBV6-5 with TRBJ1-2; TRBD1 agrees at 7 bases. The specimen sequenced was PBMCs. CDR3 nucleotide sequence: TGTGCCAGCAGTTACCAGACAGGGTATAACTATGGCTACACCTTC. Amino acid sequence: CASSYQTGYNYGYTF.